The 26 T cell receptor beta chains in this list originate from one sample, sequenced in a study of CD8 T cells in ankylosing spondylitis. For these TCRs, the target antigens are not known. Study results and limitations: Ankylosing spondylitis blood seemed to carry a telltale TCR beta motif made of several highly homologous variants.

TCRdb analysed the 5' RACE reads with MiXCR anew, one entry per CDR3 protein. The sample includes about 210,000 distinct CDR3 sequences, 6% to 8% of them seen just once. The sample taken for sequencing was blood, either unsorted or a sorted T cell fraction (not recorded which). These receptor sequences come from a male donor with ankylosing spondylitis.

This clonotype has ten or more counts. The CDR3 here is CASRRQGRSTGELFF. The CDR3 DNA reads TGTGCCAGCAGGAGACAGGGTCGAAGCACCGGGGAGCTGTTTTTT. The chain links TRBV2 to TRBJ2-2, with TRBD1 matching 7 bases. CDR1 and CDR2 (germline): SNHLY, FYNNEI. J lost 4 bases, V lost 6 bases, and 8 bases had no gene match. The CDR3 loop spans 15 amino acids.

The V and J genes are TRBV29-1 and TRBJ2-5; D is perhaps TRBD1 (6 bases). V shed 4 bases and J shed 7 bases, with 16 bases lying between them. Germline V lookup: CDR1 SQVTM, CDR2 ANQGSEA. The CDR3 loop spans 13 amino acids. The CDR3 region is CSVVPRGGGTQYF. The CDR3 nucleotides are TGCAGCGTTGTCCCCAGGGGCGGTGGGACCCAGTACTTC.

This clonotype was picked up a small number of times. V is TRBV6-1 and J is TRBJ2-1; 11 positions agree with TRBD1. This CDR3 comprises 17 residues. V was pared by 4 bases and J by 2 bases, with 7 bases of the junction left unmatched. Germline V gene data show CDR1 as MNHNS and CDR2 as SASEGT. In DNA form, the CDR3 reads TGTGCCAGCAGTGGGACAGGGGGCGTCATGACCTACAATGAGCAGTTCTTC. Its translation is CASSGTGGVMTYNEQFF.

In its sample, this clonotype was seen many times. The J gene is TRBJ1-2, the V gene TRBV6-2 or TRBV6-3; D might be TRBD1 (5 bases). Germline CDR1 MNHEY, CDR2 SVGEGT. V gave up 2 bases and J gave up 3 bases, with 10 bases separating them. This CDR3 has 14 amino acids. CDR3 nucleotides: TGTGCCAGCAGTTACCCAGGGTCTGACTATGGCTACACCTTC. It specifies CASSYPGSDYGYTF.

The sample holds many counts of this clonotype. Here the CDR3 DNA reads TGCGCCAGCAGCCAAGGAGGAAGGACCTCCCCTGAGCAGTTCTTC. Translation: CASSQGGRTSPEQFF. The V gene is TRBV4-1, the J gene TRBJ2-1, with no clear D. This CDR3 is 15 amino acids long. Germline loops: CDR1 MGHRA, CDR2 YSYEKL. V lost 1 base to trimming and J lost 9 bases, with 16 bases between them.

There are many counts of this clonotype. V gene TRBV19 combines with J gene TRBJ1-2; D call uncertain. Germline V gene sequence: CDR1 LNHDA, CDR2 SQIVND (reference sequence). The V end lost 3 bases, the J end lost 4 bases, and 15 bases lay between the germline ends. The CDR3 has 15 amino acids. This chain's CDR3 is CASSMRLTRGYGYTF. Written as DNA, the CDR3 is TGTGCCAGTAGTATGCGTCTTACCCGGGGCTATGGCTACACCTTC.

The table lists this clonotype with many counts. The CDR3 is CSVGGNQETQYF. DNA of the CDR3: TGCAGCGTTGGGGGAAATCAAGAGACCCAGTACTTC. This sequence joins TRBV29-1 and TRBJ2-5; D is uncertain. V lost 4 bases and J lost 2, with 8 bases in between. The CDR3 is made up of 12 amino acids. The V gene's germline CDR1 is SQVTM and CDR2 ANQGSEA. The full variable domain, in which reference TRBV29-1 and TRBJ2-5 provide the parts outside the CDR3, is SAVISQKPSRDICQRGTSLTIQCQVDSQVTMMFWYRQQPGQSLTLIATANQGSEATYESGFVIDKFPISRPNLTFSTLTVSNMSPEDSSIYLCSVGGNQETQYFGPGTRLLVL.

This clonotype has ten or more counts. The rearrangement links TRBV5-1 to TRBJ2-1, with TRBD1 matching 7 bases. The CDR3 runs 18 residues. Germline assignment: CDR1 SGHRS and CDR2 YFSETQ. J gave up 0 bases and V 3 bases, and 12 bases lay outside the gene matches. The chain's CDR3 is CASSSSEGAVSSYNEQFF. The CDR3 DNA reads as TGCGCCAGCAGCTCGAGTGAGGGGGCCGTTAGCTCCTACAATGAGCAGTTCTTC.

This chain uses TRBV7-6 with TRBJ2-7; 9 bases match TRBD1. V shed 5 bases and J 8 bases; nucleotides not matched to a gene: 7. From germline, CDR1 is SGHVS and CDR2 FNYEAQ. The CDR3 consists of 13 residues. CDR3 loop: CASSPWTGAQQYF. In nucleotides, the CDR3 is TGTGCCAGCAGCCCGTGGACAGGGGCGCAGCAGTACTTC.

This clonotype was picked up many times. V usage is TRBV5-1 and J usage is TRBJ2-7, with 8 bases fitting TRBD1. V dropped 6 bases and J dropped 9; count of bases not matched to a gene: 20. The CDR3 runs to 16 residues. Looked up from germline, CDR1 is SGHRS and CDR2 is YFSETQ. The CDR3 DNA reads TGCGCCAGCAAGACCTGGACAGGGAACAACCCTTGGGGGCAGTACTTC. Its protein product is CASKTWTGNNPWGQYF.

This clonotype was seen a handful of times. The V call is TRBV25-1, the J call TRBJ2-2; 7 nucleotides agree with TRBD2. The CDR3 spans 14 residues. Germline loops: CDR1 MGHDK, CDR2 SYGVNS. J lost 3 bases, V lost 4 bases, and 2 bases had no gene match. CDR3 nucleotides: TGTGCCAGCAGTGCTAGCGGAGACACCGGGGAGCTGTTTTTT. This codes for CASSASGDTGELFF.

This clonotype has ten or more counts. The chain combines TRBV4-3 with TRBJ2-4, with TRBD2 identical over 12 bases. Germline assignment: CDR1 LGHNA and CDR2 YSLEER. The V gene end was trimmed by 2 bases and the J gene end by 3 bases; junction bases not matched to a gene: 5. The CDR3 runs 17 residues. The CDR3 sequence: CASSQRLAGVVKNIQYF. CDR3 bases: TGCGCCAGCAGCCAACGACTAGCGGGAGTTGTCAAAAACATTCAGTACTTC.

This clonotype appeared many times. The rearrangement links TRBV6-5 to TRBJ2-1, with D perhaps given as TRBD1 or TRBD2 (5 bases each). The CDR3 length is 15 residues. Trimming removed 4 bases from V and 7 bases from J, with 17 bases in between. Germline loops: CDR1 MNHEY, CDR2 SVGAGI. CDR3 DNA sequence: TGTGCCAGCAGTTTTCCCCCGGGGCCGCGGAATGAGCAGTTCTTC. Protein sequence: CASSFPPGPRNEQFF.

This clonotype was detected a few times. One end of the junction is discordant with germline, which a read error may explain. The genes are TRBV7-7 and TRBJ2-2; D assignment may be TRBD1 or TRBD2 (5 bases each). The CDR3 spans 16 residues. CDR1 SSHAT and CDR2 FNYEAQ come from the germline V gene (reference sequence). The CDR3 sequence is CASSLDLGPLTGELFF. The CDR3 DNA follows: TGTGCTAGCAGCTTAGATTTGGGACCCCTCACCGGGGAGCTGTTTTTT.

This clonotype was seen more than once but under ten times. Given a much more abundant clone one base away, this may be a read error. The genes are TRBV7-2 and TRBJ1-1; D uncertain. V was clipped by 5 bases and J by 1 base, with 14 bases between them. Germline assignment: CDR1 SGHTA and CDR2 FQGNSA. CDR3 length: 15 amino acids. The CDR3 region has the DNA TGTGCCAGCAGCGTAAGTCCAAGAGGGAACACTGAAGCTTTCTTT. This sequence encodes CASSVSPRGNTEAFF. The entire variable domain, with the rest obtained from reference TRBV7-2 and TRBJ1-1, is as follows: GAGVSQSPSNKVTEKGKDVELRCDPISGHTALYWYRQSLGQGLEFLIYFQGNSAPDKSGLPSDRFSAERTGGSVSTLTIQRTQQEDSAVYLCASSVSPRGNTEAFFGQGTRLTVV.

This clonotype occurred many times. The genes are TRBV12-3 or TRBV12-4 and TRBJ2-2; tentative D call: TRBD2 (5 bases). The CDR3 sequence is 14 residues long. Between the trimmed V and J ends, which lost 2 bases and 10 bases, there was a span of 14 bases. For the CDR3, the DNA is TGTGCCAGCAGTTTATCGGGGTGGGTTGAGGAGCTGTTTTTT. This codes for CASSLSGWVEELFF.

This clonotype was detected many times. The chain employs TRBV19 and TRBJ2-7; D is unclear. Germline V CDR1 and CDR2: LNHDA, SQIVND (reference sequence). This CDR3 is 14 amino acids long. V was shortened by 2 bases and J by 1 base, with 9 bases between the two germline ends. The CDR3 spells CASSIIHGSYEQYF. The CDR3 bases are TGTGCCAGTAGTATAATCCACGGGTCCTACGAGCAGTACTTC.

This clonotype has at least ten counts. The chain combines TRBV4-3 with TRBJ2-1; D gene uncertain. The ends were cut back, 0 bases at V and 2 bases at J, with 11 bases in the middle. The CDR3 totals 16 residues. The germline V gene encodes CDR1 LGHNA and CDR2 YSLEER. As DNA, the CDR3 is TGCGCCAGCAGCCAAGATCGTCAGCAGACCTACAATGAGCAGTTCTTC. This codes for CASSQDRQQTYNEQFF.

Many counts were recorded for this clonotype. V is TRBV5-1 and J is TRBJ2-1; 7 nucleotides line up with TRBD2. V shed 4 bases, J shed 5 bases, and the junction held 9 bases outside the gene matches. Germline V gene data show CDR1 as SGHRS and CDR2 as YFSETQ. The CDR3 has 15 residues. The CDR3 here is CASSQTSPTNNEQFF. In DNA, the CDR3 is TGCGCCAGCAGCCAGACTAGCCCCACGAACAATGAGCAGTTCTTC.

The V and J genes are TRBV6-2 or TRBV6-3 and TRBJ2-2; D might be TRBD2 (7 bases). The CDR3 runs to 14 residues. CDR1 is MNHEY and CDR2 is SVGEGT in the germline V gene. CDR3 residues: CASNGGRRAGELFF. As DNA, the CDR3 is TGTGCATCCAACGGGGGGCGAAGAGCCGGGGAGCTGTTTTTT.

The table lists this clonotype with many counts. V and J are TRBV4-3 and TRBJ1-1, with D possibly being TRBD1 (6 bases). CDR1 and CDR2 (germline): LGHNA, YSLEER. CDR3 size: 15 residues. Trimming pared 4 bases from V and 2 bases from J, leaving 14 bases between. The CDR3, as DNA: TGCGCCAGCAGCCCCTATGGAGGGGGAAACACTGAAGCTTTCTTT. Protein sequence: CASSPYGGGNTEAFF.

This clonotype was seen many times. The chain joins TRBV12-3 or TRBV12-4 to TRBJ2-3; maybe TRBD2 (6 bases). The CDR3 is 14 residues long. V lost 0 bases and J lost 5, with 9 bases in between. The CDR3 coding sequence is TGTGCCAGCAGTTTAGCGGGTAGCGGAGATACGCAGTATTTT. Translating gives CASSLAGSGDTQYF.

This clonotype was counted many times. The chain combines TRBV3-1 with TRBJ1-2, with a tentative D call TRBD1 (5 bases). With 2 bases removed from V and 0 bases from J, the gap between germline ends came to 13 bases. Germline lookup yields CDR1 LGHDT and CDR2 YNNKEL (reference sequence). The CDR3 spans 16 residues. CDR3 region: CASSQHRDGSNYGYTF. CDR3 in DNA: TGTGCCAGCAGCCAACACCGGGACGGGTCTAACTATGGCTACACCTTC. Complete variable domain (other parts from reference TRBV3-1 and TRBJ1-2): DTAVSQTPKYLVTQMGNDKSIKCEQNLGHDTMYWYKQDSKKFLKIMFSYNNKELIINETVPNRFSPKSPDKAHLNLHINSLELGDSAVYFCASSQHRDGSNYGYTFGSGTRLTVV.

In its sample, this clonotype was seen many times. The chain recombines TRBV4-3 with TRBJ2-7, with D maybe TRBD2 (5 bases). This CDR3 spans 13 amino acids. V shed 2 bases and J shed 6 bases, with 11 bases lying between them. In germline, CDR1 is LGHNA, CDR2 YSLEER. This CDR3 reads CASSQWAGGEQYF. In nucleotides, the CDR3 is TGCGCCAGCAGCCAATGGGCGGGTGGCGAGCAGTACTTC.

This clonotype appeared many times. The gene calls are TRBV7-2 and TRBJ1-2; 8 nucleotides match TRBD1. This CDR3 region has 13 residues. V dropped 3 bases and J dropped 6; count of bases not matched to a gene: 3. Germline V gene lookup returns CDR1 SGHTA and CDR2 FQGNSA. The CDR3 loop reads CASSFQGADGYTF. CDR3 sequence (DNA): TGTGCCAGCAGCTTTCAGGGGGCAGATGGCTACACCTTC.

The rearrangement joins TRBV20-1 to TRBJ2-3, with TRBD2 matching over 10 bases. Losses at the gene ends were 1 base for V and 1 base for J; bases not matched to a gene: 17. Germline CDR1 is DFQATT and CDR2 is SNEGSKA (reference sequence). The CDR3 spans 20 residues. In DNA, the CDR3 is TGCAGTGCTAGAGCTCCACTAGCGGGGAGTCCTCCCCTTGGCACAGATACGCAGTATTTT. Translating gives CSARAPLAGSPPLGTDTQYF.